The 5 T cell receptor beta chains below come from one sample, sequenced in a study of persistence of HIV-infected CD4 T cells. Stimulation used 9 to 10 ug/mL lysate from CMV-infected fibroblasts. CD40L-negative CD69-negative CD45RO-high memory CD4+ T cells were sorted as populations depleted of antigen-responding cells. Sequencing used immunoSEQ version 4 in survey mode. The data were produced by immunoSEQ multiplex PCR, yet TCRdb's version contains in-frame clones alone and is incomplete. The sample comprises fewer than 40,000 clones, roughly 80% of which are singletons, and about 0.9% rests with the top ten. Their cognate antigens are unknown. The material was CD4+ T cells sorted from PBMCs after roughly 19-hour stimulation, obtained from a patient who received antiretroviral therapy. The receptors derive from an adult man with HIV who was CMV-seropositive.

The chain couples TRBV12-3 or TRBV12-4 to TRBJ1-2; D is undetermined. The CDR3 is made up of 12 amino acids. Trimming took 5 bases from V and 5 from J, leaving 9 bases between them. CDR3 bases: TGTGCCAGCAGTGTTTCTAGATATGGCTACACCTTC. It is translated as CASSVSRYGYTF.

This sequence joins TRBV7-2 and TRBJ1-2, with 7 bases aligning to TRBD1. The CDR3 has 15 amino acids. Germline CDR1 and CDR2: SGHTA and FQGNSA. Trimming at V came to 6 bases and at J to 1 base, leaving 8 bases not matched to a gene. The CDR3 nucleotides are TGTGCCAGCAGAGACCGGGACAGAAATAACTATGGCTACACCTTC. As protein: CASRDRDRNNYGYTF. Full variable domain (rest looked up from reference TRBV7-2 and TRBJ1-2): GAGVSQSPSNKVTEKGKDVELRCDPISGHTALYWYRQSLGQGLEFLIYFQGNSAPDKSGLPSDRFSAERTGGSVSTLTIQRTQQEDSAVYLCASRDRDRNNYGYTFGSGTRLTVV.

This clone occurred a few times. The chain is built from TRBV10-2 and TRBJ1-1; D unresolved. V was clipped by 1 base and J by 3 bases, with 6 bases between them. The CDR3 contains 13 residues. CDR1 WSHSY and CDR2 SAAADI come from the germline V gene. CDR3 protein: CASSEWGDTEAFF. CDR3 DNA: TGCGCCAGCAGTGAGTGGGGTGACACTGAAGCTTTCTTT.

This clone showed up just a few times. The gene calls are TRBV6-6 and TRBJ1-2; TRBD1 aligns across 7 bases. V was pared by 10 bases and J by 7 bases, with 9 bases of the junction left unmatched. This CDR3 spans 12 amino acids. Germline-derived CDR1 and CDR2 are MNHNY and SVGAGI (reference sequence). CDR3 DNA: TGTGCCATACTCGGACAGGTTGGTGGCTACACCTTC. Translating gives CAILGQVGGYTF.

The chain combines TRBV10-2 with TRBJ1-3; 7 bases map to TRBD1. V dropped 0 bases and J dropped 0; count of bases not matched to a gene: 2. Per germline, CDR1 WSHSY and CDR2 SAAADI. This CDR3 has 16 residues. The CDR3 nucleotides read TGCGCCAGCAGTGAGTCTAACAGGGGCTCTGGAAACACCATATATTTT. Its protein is CASSESNRGSGNTIYF.